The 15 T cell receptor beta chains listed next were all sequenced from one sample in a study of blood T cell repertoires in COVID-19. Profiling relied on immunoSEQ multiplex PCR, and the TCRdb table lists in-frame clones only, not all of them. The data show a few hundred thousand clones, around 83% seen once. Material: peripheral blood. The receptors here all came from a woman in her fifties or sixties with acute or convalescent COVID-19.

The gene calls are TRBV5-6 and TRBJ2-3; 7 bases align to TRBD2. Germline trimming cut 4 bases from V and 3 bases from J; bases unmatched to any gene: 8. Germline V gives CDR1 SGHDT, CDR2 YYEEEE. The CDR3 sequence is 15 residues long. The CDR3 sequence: CASSPTGGWTDTQYF. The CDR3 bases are TGTGCCAGCAGCCCGACGGGGGGTTGGACAGATACGCAGTATTTT.

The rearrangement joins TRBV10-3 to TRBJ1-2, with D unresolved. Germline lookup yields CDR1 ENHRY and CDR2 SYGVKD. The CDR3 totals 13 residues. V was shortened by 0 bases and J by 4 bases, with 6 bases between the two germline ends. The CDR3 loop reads CAISESGRYGYTF. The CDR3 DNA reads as TGTGCCATCAGTGAGTCTGGCCGCTATGGCTACACCTTC.

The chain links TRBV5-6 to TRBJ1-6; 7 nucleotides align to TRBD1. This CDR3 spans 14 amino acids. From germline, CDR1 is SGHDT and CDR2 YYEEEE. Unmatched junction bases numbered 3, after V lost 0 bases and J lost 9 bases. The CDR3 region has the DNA TGTGCCAGCAGCTTGGCACAGGGGACTTCACCCCTCCACTTT. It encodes CASSLAQGTSPLHF.

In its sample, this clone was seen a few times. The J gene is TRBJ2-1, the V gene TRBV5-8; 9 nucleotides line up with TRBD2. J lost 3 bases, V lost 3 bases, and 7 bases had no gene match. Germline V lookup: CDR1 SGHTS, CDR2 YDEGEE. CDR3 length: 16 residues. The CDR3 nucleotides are TGTGCCAGCAGCTCGGGAGCGGGAGGATACTACAATGAGCAGTTCTTC. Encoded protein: CASSSGAGGYYNEQFF.

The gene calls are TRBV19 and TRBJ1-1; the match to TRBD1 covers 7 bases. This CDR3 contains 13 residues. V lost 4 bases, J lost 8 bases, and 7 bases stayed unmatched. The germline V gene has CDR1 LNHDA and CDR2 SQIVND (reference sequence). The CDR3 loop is CASSKGALFEAFF. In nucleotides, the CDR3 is TGTGCCAGTAGTAAGGGGGCCCTCTTCGAAGCTTTCTTT.

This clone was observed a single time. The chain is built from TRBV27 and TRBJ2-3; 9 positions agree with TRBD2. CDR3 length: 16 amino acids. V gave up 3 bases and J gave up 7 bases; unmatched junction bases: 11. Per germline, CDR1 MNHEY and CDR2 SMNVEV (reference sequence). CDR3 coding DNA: TGTGCCAGCAGTTTCCTTAGCGGGGGCCGTTCCAATACGCAGTATTTT. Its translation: CASSFLSGGRSNTQYF.

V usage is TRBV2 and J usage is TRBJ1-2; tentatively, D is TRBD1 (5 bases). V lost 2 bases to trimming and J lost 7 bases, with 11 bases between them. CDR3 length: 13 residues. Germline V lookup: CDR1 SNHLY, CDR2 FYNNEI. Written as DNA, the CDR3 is TGTGCCAGCAGTGAACAGGACATCAGTGGCTACACCTTC. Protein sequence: CASSEQDISGYTF.

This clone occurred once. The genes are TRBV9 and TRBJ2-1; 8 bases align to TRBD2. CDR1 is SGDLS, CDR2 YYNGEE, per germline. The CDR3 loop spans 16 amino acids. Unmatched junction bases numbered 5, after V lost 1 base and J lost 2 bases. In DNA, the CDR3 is TGTGCCAGCAGCGTACGAAGCGGGAGTGCCTACAATGAGCAGTTCTTC. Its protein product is CASSVRSGSAYNEQFF.

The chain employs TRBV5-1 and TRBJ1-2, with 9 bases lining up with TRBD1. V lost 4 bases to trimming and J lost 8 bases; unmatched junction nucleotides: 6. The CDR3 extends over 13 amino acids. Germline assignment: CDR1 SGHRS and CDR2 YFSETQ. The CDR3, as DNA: TGCGCCAGCAGCCGGGACAGGGCGGAAGGCTACACCTTC. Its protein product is CASSRDRAEGYTF.

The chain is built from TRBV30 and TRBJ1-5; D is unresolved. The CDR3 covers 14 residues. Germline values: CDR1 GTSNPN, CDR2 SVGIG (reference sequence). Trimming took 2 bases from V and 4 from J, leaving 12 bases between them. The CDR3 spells CAWSLRGGNQPQHF. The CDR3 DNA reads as TGTGCCTGGAGTCTTCGGGGTGGGAATCAGCCCCAGCATTTT.

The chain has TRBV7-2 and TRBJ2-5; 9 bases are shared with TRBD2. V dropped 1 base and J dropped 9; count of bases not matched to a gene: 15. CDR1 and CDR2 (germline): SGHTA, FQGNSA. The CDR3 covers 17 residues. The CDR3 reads CASSLVAGGTLGGAQYF. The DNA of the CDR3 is TGTGCCAGCAGCTTAGTTGCGGGAGGGACCTTGGGGGGGGCCCAGTACTTC.

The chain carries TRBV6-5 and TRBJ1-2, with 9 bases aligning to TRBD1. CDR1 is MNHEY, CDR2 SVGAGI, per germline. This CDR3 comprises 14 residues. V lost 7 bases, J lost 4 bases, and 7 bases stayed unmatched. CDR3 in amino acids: CASILGQGPYGYTF. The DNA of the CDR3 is TGTGCCAGCATCTTGGGACAGGGACCCTATGGCTACACCTTC.

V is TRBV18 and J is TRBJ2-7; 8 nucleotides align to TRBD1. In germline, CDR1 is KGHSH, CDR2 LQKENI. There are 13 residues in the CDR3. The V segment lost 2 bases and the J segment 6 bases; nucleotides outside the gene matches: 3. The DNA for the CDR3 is TGTGCCAGCTCACCAGGACAGGGCGCCGAGCAGTACTTC. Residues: CASSPGQGAEQYF.

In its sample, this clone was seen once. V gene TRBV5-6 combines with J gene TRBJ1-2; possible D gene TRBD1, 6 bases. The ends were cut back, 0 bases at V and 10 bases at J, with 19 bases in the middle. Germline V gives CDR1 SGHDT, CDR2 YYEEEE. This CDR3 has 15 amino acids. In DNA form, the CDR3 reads TGTGCCAGCAGCTTGGCCCTAGGGGGGGGCATGGACTACACCTTC. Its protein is CASSLALGGGMDYTF.

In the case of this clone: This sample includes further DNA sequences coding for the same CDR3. The CDR3 region has the DNA TGTGCCAGCAGCCGTCAGGGGTATGGCTACACCTTC. Protein product: CASSRQGYGYTF. The chain employs TRBV6-5 and TRBJ1-2; possible D gene TRBD1, 6 bases. V gave up 6 bases and J gave up 5 bases, with 10 bases separating them. The length of the CDR3 is 12 residues. Per the germline V gene, CDR1 is MNHEY and CDR2 is SVGAGI.